One and the same sample provided the 15 T cell receptor beta chains below, sequenced in a study of shared clonotypes between healthy human individuals (TCRdb year 2020). The library was prepared using the immunoSEQ multiplex PCR assay. In TCRdb, the immuneACCESS table is reduced to in-frame sequences with V and J assigned. These tables do not hold every clone; where another copy was compared, an unresolved V gene accounts for under half, and the others remain unexplained. Within this sample are over a million clones, with roughly 97% of them counted one time only. Approximately 1% of the sample goes to the ten largest clones. What was sequenced was naive CD4+ T cells sorted from blood. What the cell subset or site label conveys for this sample: CD45RA+ positively selected. These receptors were obtained from a man aged 25 to 40 in good health.

This chain connects TRBV5-8 to TRBJ2-1, with TRBD2 matching 11 bases. CDR1 is SGHTS and CDR2 is YDEGEE in the germline V gene. V dropped 4 bases and J dropped 6; count of bases not matched to a gene: 12. This CDR3 spans 17 amino acids. CDR3 protein: CASSRPLLAGGGNEQFF. DNA of the CDR3: TGTGCCAGCAGCCGCCCCCTTCTAGCGGGGGGCGGCAATGAGCAGTTCTTC. The complete variable domain, with remaining parts taken from reference TRBV5-8 and TRBJ2-1, reads EAGVTQSPTHLIKTRGQQATLRCSPISGHTSVYWYQQALGLGLQFLLWYDEGEERNRGNFPPRFSGRQFPNYSSELNVNALELEDSALYLCASSRPLLAGGGNEQFFGPGTRLTVL.

This sequence joins TRBV4-1 and TRBJ2-5, with 13 nucleotides matching TRBD2. The J segment lost 4 bases and the V segment lost 4 bases, leaving 18 bases of the junction unmatched. This CDR3 has 20 amino acids. Per the germline V gene, CDR1 is MGHRA and CDR2 is YSYEKL. The CDR3 DNA follows: TGCGCCAGCAGCCCCACCCTCGGACTAGCGGGAGTGGGGGGTCGAGAGACCCAGTACTTC. Translation: CASSPTLGLAGVGGRETQYF.

This clone was seen just once. The chain has TRBV5-1 and TRBJ1-1; the match to TRBD1 covers 10 bases. Germline CDR1 and CDR2: SGHRS and YFSETQ. The CDR3 is 15 amino acids. Germline trimming cut 4 bases from V and 6 bases from J; bases unmatched to any gene: 9. The CDR3 bases are TGCGCCAGCAGCCCACGGACAGGGGGTAAGGCTGAAGCTTTCTTT. This translates into CASSPRTGGKAEAFF.

The genes are TRBV5-1 and TRBJ1-2; D remains unclear. The CDR3 has 13 residues. Germline values: CDR1 SGHRS, CDR2 YFSETQ. V was trimmed by 4 bases and J by 10 bases, leaving 17 bases between them. The CDR3, as DNA: TGCGCCAGCAGCCCAAGAATCGGCCCCCCCTACACCTTC. Translating it yields CASSPRIGPPYTF.

The gene calls are TRBV10-3 and TRBJ2-7; D is ambiguous. V was cut by 0 bases and J by 6 bases, with 9 bases left in between. Germline CDR1 and CDR2: ENHRY and SYGVKD. This CDR3 has 13 residues. CDR3 sequence reads: CAISESFDGEQYF. CDR3 DNA sequence: TGTGCCATCAGTGAGTCATTCGATGGCGAGCAGTACTTC.

The chain joins TRBV11-2 to TRBJ1-2; 7 positions agree with TRBD1. V shed 6 bases and J 5 bases; nucleotides not matched to a gene: 12. The CDR3 has 15 amino acids. CDR1 is SGHAT, CDR2 FQNNGV, per germline. In nucleotides, the CDR3 is TGTGCCAGCAGGCCCCCGGGACAGCGAGTTTATGGCTACACCTTC. As protein: CASRPPGQRVYGYTF.

The chain employs TRBV4-1 and TRBJ2-3, with 12 bases aligning to TRBD2. This CDR3 is built from 16 residues. The ends lost 1 base at V and 4 bases at J; junction bases unmatched: 3. Germline CDR1 is MGHRA and CDR2 is YSYEKL. The CDR3 coding sequence is TGCGCCAGCAGCCAAGGAGCTAGCGGGAGGGCAGATACGCAGTATTTT. Protein product: CASSQGASGRADTQYF.

Here the CDR3 DNA reads TGCGCCAGCGACTTTGGGGACAGGCTGGACAATGAGCAGTTCTTC. Translated, it gives CASDFGDRLDNEQFF. V usage is TRBV5-1 and J usage is TRBJ2-1; 8 bases are a match to TRBD1. Germline CDR1 is SGHRS and CDR2 is YFSETQ. This CDR3 is 15 amino acids long. V dropped 7 bases and J dropped 5; count of bases not matched to a gene: 11.

The chain has TRBV7-9 and TRBJ2-2; D not certain. CDR1 is SEHNR and CDR2 is FQNEAQ in the germline V gene (reference sequence). The CDR3 consists of 13 residues. V was shortened by 3 bases and J by 3 bases, with 5 bases between the two germline ends. The CDR3 loop is CASSLLYTGELFF. The CDR3 DNA sequence: TGTGCCAGCAGCTTGCTCTACACCGGGGAGCTGTTTTTT. The full variable domain, its missing parts supplied by reference TRBV7-9 and TRBJ2-2, is DTGVSQNPRHKITKRGQNVTFRCDPISEHNRLYWYRQTLGQGPEFLTYFQNEAQLEKSRLLSDRFSAERPKGSFSTLEIQRTEQGDSAMYLCASSLLYTGELFFGEGSRLTVL.

The V and J genes are TRBV7-9 and TRBJ2-1; TRBD1 matches at 8 bases. This CDR3 is 15 amino acids long. V gave up 5 bases and J gave up 3 bases; unmatched junction bases: 6. CDR1 and CDR2 from the germline V gene are SEHNR and FQNEAQ (reference sequence). The CDR3 DNA sequence: TGTGCCAGCAGCATACAGGGGGTGGGCTACAATGAGCAGTTCTTC. Protein product: CASSIQGVGYNEQFF.

This chain links TRBV7-9 with TRBJ2-1, with D uncertain. CDR1 is SEHNR, CDR2 FQNEAQ, per germline (reference sequence). Trimming pared 2 bases from V and 5 bases from J, leaving 19 bases between. The CDR3 runs to 17 residues. The CDR3 loop reads CASSLSPVGITNNEQFF. The CDR3 DNA reads TGTGCCAGCAGCTTATCCCCGGTTGGAATTACTAACAATGAGCAGTTCTTC.

The chain is built from TRBV6-6 and TRBJ1-5; no firm D call. Trimming left V 6 bases short and J 3 bases short, with 18 bases between. Per the germline V gene, CDR1 is MNHNY and CDR2 is SVGAGI (reference sequence). The CDR3 contains 16 residues. The DNA for the CDR3 is TGTGCCAGCAGAGAACGCTCCACGGCGAACAATCAGCCCCAGCATTTT. This codes for CASRERSTANNQPQHF.

This clone was found once. The chain combines TRBV15 with TRBJ2-1, with TRBD2 as a possible D gene (5 bases). V shed 7 bases and J shed 2 bases, with 6 bases lying between them. Germline V lookup: CDR1 LNHNV, CDR2 YYDKDF (reference sequence). This CDR3 contains 12 residues. The CDR3 coding sequence is TGTGCCACCACCGGGGCCTACAATGAGCAGTTCTTC. Translated, it gives CATTGAYNEQFF.

The rearrangement links TRBV2 to TRBJ2-2; weak D call: TRBD1 (5 bases). The CDR3 is 15 residues long. Trimming removed 3 bases from V and 7 bases from J, with 15 bases in between. Germline V gives CDR1 SNHLY, CDR2 FYNNEI. The CDR3 DNA is TGTGCCAGCAGTGATGAAAGGGGAAGGGTCGGGGAGCTGTTTTTT. This codes for CASSDERGRVGELFF.

As regards this clone: Its ends do not fully match the called genes, so a read error is possible. The V gene is TRBV7-7, the J gene TRBJ2-3; D is perhaps TRBD2 (5 bases). The CDR3 spans 13 residues. Germline values: CDR1 SSHAT, CDR2 FNYEAQ (reference sequence). Written as DNA, the CDR3 is TGTGCTAGCAGCGGCAGTCGCACAGATACGCAGTATTTT. This sequence encodes CASSGSRTDTQYF.